This T cell receptor (beta chain) emerged from a study of blood T cell repertoires in COVID-19. To note about this clone: The junction departs from germline at one end; a sequencing error may be responsible.

Some clones are missing from TCRdb's copy, which holds only in-frame ones; the method was immunoSEQ multiplex PCR. The table includes 450,000 to 500,000 clones, 87% detected once. This clonotype was sampled from a woman younger than 30 who had recovered from COVID-19. The sample consisted of PBMCs or T cells enriched from blood (not recorded which).

The CDR3 DNA reads TGCACCAGCAGCTCAAACTATGGCTACACCTTC. Amino acids: CTSSSNYGYTF. J is TRBJ1-2 and V is TRBV5-1; no clear D gene. The CDR3 consists of 11 residues. In germline, CDR1 is SGHRS, CDR2 YFSETQ.